The rows below give T cell receptor beta chains drawn from one sample of a study of T cells in Graves' hyperthyroidism and ophthalmopathy. TCRdb processed the multiplex PCR reads anew with MiXCR; each CDR3 protein has one entry. The table shows about half a million distinct CDR3 sequences, with 20% to 25% occurring only once. The sequencing input was blood. The receptor source for this set is a woman in her 70s with Graves' ophthalmopathy. Each CDR3 is given with its conserved first and last residue. D genes are given only for firm matches. Some rows mark clone size as missing; the rest say once, few, many or name a class of expanded clone.

d_gene: TRBD2
abundance: NA
v_gene: TRBV9
j_gene: TRBJ2-7
CDR3aa: CASSVAQAGGYEQYF
CDR3nt: TGTGCCAGCAGCGTAGCTCAAGCGGGAGGCTACGAGCAGTACTTC

d_gene: NA
abundance: NA
v_gene: TRBV27
j_gene: TRBJ2-7
CDR3aa: CATSIAAGNYEQYF
CDR3nt: TGTGCCACCTCAATAGCGGCTGGGAACTACGAGCAGTACTTC

d_gene: NA
abundance: many
v_gene: TRBV6-1
j_gene: TRBJ2-2
CDR3aa: CASSTQGSTGELFF
CDR3nt: TGTGCCAGCAGTACCCAGGGCAGTACCGGGGAGCTGTTTTTT

d_gene: NA
abundance: NA
v_gene: TRBV29-1
j_gene: TRBJ1-1
CDR3aa: CSVVRRLKLEAFF
CDR3nt: TGCAGCGTTGTACGCAGGCTCAAACTCGAAGCTTTCTTT

d_gene: NA
abundance: many
v_gene: TRBV2
j_gene: TRBJ1-5
CDR3aa: CASSEDLGQPQHF
CDR3nt: TGTGCCAGCAGTGAAGACCTGGGGCAGCCCCAGCATTTT

d_gene: NA
abundance: few
v_gene: TRBV28
j_gene: TRBJ2-3
CDR3aa: CASQMEGAISGAVSQYF
CDR3nt: TGTGCCAGCCAGATGGAGGGGGCAATTAGCGGTGCTGTTTCGCAGTATTTT

d_gene: NA
abundance: NA
v_gene: TRBV10-3
j_gene: TRBJ2-2
CDR3aa: CAISEITISNTGELFF
CDR3nt: TGTGCCATCAGTGAAATAACGATTTCGAACACCGGGGAGCTGTTTTTT

d_gene: TRBD1
abundance: few
v_gene: TRBV11-2
j_gene: TRBJ2-5
CDR3aa: CASSLTGRAGEETQYF
CDR3nt: TGTGCCAGCAGCTTGACAGGGAGAGCTGGGGAAGAGACCCAGTACTTC

d_gene: NA
abundance: few
v_gene: TRBV5-1
j_gene: TRBJ1-1
CDR3aa: CASSMGRKNTEAFF
CDR3nt: TGCGCCAGCAGCATGGGCCGTAAGAACACTGAAGCTTTCTTT

d_gene: NA
abundance: few
v_gene: TRBV6-1
j_gene: TRBJ1-4
CDR3aa: CASSEKTGPEKLFF
CDR3nt: TGTGCCAGCAGTGAAAAGACAGGTCCTGAAAAACTGTTTTTT

d_gene: TRBD2
abundance: NA
v_gene: TRBV6-1
j_gene: TRBJ2-7
CDR3aa: CASSPGRVVYEQYF
CDR3nt: TGTGCCAGCAGCCCAGGGAGGGTAGTCTACGAGCAGTACTTC